A selection of T cell receptor beta chains follows, all from one sample in a study of blood T cell repertoires in COVID-19. Clones were read by immunoSEQ multiplex PCR, and TCRdb kept only the in-frame ones, dropping some. The sample includes 220,000 or so clones, 85% of them seen just once. The sample taken for sequencing was peripheral blood. The receptors here all came from a man aged 50 to 60 who had recovered from COVID-19. CDR3s include the opening cysteine and the closing phenylalanine or tryptophan. Fields, in order: D gene, V gene, J gene, clone size, CDR3 DNA, CDR3 protein. A D gene is named only where the DNA matches it firmly. Clone size is given for some rows only: seen once, a few or many times, or a class if the clone is expanded.

D: .
V: TRBV20-1
J: TRBJ2-1
size: .
DNA: TGCAGTGCTCCGCGGGTCAATGAGCAGTTCTTC
CDR3: CSAPRVNEQFF

D: .
V: TRBV27
J: TRBJ1-4
size: .
DNA: TGTGCCAGCAGTTTAAGAGGGGGGGTCGTAACTAATGAAAAACTGTTTTTT
CDR3: CASSLRGGVVTNEKLFF

D: TRBD2
V: TRBV6-5
J: TRBJ2-3
size: .
DNA: TGTGCCAGCAGCCTTAGCGGGAGAGGGACAGATACGCAGTATTTT
CDR3: CASSLSGRGTDTQYF

D: TRBD2
V: TRBV6-5
J: TRBJ2-7
size: .
DNA: TGTGCCAGCAGTTACGGGACTAGCGGGTACGAGCAGTACTTC
CDR3: CASSYGTSGYEQYF

D: TRBD1
V: TRBV9
J: TRBJ1-2
size: .
DNA: TGTGCCAGCAGCAGCAGGGACAGGGAGGTCAACTATGGCTACACCTTC
CDR3: CASSSRDREVNYGYTF

D: .
V: TRBV6-5
J: TRBJ1-5
size: few
DNA: TGTGCCAGCAGTTACGGGCAGGGGATTCAGCCCCAGCATTTT
CDR3: CASSYGQGIQPQHF

D: TRBD2
V: TRBV30
J: TRBJ2-1
size: once
DNA: TGTGCCTGGAAAAGTTCCGCGGTTGTGGTGGGGGGGAATGAGCAGTTCTTC
CDR3: CAWKSSAVVVGGNEQFF

D: .
V: TRBV5-1
J: TRBJ1-2
size: .
DNA: TGCGCCAGCAGCTTGTCCGGGCCGGGAGGCTACACCTTC
CDR3: CASSLSGPGGYTF

D: TRBD1
V: TRBV6-5
J: TRBJ2-1
size: .
DNA: TGTGCCAGCGGGACAGGTTTCTCCTACAATGAGCAGTTCTTC
CDR3: CASGTGFSYNEQFF

D: .
V: TRBV4-2
J: TRBJ1-1
size: once
DNA: TGTGCCAGCAGCCAAGCACAGGGAAGGCGGAACACTGAAGCTTTCTTT
CDR3: CASSQAQGRRNTEAFF

D: TRBD1
V: TRBV27
J: TRBJ2-7
size: .
DNA: TGTGCCAGCAGTTTATCTGGTATAGACAGGGTGATAATTTACGAGCAGTACTTC
CDR3: CASSLSGIDRVIIYEQYF

D: TRBD1
V: TRBV2
J: TRBJ1-4
size: .
DNA: TGTGCCAGCAGTGAAAACAGGGGGCCTGAAAAACTGTTTTTT
CDR3: CASSENRGPEKLFF

D: .
V: TRBV3-1/TRBV3-2
J: TRBJ1-6
size: .
DNA: TGTGCCAGCAGCCAAGAGGCCGGGAAACCCCTCCACTTT
CDR3: CASSQEAGKPLHF

D: TRBD2
V: TRBV28
J: TRBJ2-1
size: .
DNA: TGTGCCAGCAGGTACCCGGGACTAGCGGGTGGAGTTAACAACAATGAGCAGTTCTTC
CDR3: CASRYPGLAGGVNNNEQFF

D: .
V: TRBV5-4
J: TRBJ2-7
size: .
DNA: TGTGCCAGCAGCTTGAGGGGGGGCGGCGAGCAGTACTTC
CDR3: CASSLRGGGEQYF

D: TRBD2
V: TRBV19
J: TRBJ2-3
size: .
DNA: TGTGCCAGTAGGAGGAGCTGGCTCACTAGCGGGAGAACAGATACGCAGTATTTT
CDR3: CASRRSWLTSGRTDTQYF

D: .
V: TRBV6-5
J: TRBJ2-3
size: .
DNA: TGTGCCAGCAGTTATTCTCCGGGAAGCACAGATACGCAGTATTTT
CDR3: CASSYSPGSTDTQYF

D: .
V: TRBV12-2
J: TRBJ2-7
size: .
DNA: TGTGCAAGTCGCTTAGCCGGGACTAGCGGGAGGGCCTACAACGAGCAGTACTTC
CDR3: CASRLAGTSGRAYNEQYF

D: TRBD1
V: TRBV28
J: TRBJ1-1
size: .
DNA: TGTGCCAGCAGCCTCCTCCCGGGACAGGGTAGAGCTGAAGCTTTCTTT
CDR3: CASSLLPGQGRAEAFF

D: TRBD1
V: TRBV11-2
J: TRBJ1-6
size: .
DNA: TGTGCCAGCAGCGTACCGGGACAGGGTTCACCCCTCCACTTT
CDR3: CASSVPGQGSPLHF

D: TRBD1
V: TRBV5-1
J: TRBJ1-1
size: .
DNA: TGCGCCAGCGGTGGACAGGGGACTGAGACTGAAGCTTTCTTT
CDR3: CASGGQGTETEAFF

D: TRBD2
V: TRBV5-1
J: TRBJ2-7
size: .
DNA: TGCGCCAGCAGCTTGGCTTTTAGCGGGAGAGGGTACGAGCAGTACTTC
CDR3: CASSLAFSGRGYEQYF

D: .
V: TRBV11-2
J: TRBJ1-1
size: few
DNA: TGTGCCAGCAGCTCGTGGGCAGCAAACACTGAAGCTTTCTTT
CDR3: CASSSWAANTEAFF

D: TRBD2
V: TRBV27
J: TRBJ2-4
size: .
DNA: TGTGCCAGCAGTCGCCAGGGGACTAGCGGGATACTAAAAAACATTCAGTACTTC
CDR3: CASSRQGTSGILKNIQYF

D: .
V: TRBV9
J: TRBJ2-7
size: .
DNA: TGTGCCAGCAGCGTAGGTAGCGGCTCGGGAGCCTACGAGCAGTACTTC
CDR3: CASSVGSGSGAYEQYF

D: TRBD1
V: TRBV6-2/TRBV6-3
J: TRBJ2-3
size: .
DNA: TGTGCCAGCAGTACGACAGGGGATACGCAGTATTTT
CDR3: CASSTTGDTQYF

D: TRBD1
V: TRBV6-1
J: TRBJ1-2
size: .
DNA: TGTGCCAGCAGTGAAATAACGGCGACAGGGGCATATGGCTACACCTTC
CDR3: CASSEITATGAYGYTF

D: TRBD1
V: TRBV7-9
J: TRBJ1-6
size: once
DNA: TGTGCCAGCACTGGGGACAGCTATAATTCACCCCTCCACTTT
CDR3: CASTGDSYNSPLHF

D: TRBD2
V: TRBV3-1/TRBV3-2
J: TRBJ2-3
size: once
DNA: TGTGCCAGCAGCCAGGCCGGGAGGGCGGGCACAGATACGCAGTATTTT
CDR3: CASSQAGRAGTDTQYF

D: .
V: TRBV19
J: TRBJ2-6
size: .
DNA: TGTGCCAGTGCCTCTAAGACTAGCTCTGGGGCCAACGTCCTGACTTTC
CDR3: CASASKTSSGANVLTF

D: TRBD1
V: TRBV4-1
J: TRBJ1-1
size: once
DNA: TGCGCCAGCAGCCAGGGGGACAGGGGGAAGAAGAACACTGAAGCTTTCTTT
CDR3: CASSQGDRGKKNTEAFF

D: TRBD2
V: TRBV5-4
J: TRBJ2-2
size: once
DNA: TGTGCCAGCAGCCCCGGGACTAGCGGGAGGGCCGGCGGGGAGCTGTTTTTT
CDR3: CASSPGTSGRAGGELFF

D: TRBD2
V: TRBV6-5
J: TRBJ2-7
size: .
DNA: TGTGCCAGCAGTTACTCGCGGGGGAGCACCTACGAGCAGTACTTC
CDR3: CASSYSRGSTYEQYF

D: TRBD2
V: TRBV27
J: TRBJ2-5
size: .
DNA: TGTGCCAGCAGTCTCAACAGCGGGAGGGGGTCGGAGACCCAGTACTTC
CDR3: CASSLNSGRGSETQYF

D: .
V: TRBV6-5
J: TRBJ1-4
size: .
DNA: TGTGCCAGCAAGGAAGGGGACTATAATGGGAAACTGTTTTTT
CDR3: CASKEGDYNGKLFF

D: TRBD2
V: TRBV4-1
J: TRBJ2-7
size: few
DNA: TGCGCCAGCAGCCAGCGGGAGGGAAGAACCTACGAGCAGTACTTC
CDR3: CASSQREGRTYEQYF

D: .
V: TRBV11-2
J: TRBJ2-2
size: once
DNA: TGTGCCAGCAGCTTAGTTCAGGTCGGGGAGCTGTTTTTT
CDR3: CASSLVQVGELFF

D: .
V: TRBV30
J: TRBJ1-2
size: .
DNA: TGTGCCTGGTCTTTACAGGGTAGGAGCTACACCTTC
CDR3: CAWSLQGRSYTF

D: TRBD2
V: TRBV27
J: TRBJ2-7
size: few
DNA: TGTGCCAGCAGTTTAAAGGGAGGGAGCTCCTACGAGCAGTACTTC
CDR3: CASSLKGGSSYEQYF

D: TRBD2
V: TRBV24-1
J: TRBJ2-5
size: .
DNA: TGTGCCACCAGTGACCGGACTAGCGGGAGCTCGCGTGAGACCCAGTACTTC
CDR3: CATSDRTSGSSRETQYF

D: .
V: TRBV27
J: TRBJ2-5
size: .
DNA: TGTGCCAGCAGTTTATTATCGTGTAAAGAGACCCAGTACTTC
CDR3: CASSLLSCKETQYF

D: TRBD2
V: TRBV7-7
J: TRBJ2-1
size: .
DNA: TGTGCCAGCAGCTTGGGTCTAGCGGGAGCTTACAATGAGCAGTTCTTC
CDR3: CASSLGLAGAYNEQFF

D: TRBD2
V: TRBV10-3
J: TRBJ2-5
size: .
DNA: TGTGCCATCAGTGGAAGTAGCGGGAGGATGGAGACCCAGTACTTC
CDR3: CAISGSSGRMETQYF

D: .
V: TRBV15
J: TRBJ1-2
size: .
DNA: TGTGCCACCAGCAGAGATGGAGTTAACTATGGCTACACCTTC
CDR3: CATSRDGVNYGYTF

D: .
V: TRBV28
J: TRBJ1-1
size: .
DNA: TGTGCCAGCAGTTTGCCGGGAGACACTGAAGCTTTCTTT
CDR3: CASSLPGDTEAFF

D: .
V: TRBV5-1
J: TRBJ2-3
size: .
DNA: TGCGCCAGCAGCTTGTCCGGCGACAGGAGGACAGATACGCAGTATTTT
CDR3: CASSLSGDRRTDTQYF

D: .
V: TRBV10-3
J: TRBJ1-2
size: .
DNA: TGTGCCATCAGTGGGGGTGGGAGGAGCAACTATGGCTACACCTTC
CDR3: CAISGGGRSNYGYTF

D: TRBD2
V: TRBV28
J: TRBJ2-7
size: .
DNA: TGTGCCAGCAGTTCGGCTAGCGGTTCCTACGAGCAGTACTTC
CDR3: CASSSASGSYEQYF

D: .
V: TRBV5-6
J: TRBJ1-3
size: .
DNA: TGTGCCAGCAGCTTGTGGGGCAACTCTGGAAACACCATATATTTT
CDR3: CASSLWGNSGNTIYF

D: .
V: TRBV7-8
J: TRBJ2-3
size: once
DNA: TGTGCCAGCAGTCGGGGAGGTCCCAGGGCAGATACGCAGTATTTT
CDR3: CASSRGGPRADTQYF